These 21 T cell receptor beta chains were all obtained from the same sample, sequenced in a study of molecular identifiers for immune sequencing clone quantification. MiXCR, applied by TCRdb to the PCR reads, yields one record per CDR3 protein. The table lists some 66,000 distinct CDR3 sequences, 19% of them singletons, with more than 1.2% in the top ten. Sequenced: naive CD8+ T cells from blood, with Jurkat cell RNA spiked in. Subset specified: FACS-sorted CD8+CD4-CCR7+CD45RA+ naive T cells. These receptors originate from a human donor in good health. Some libraries in this study had Jurkat cell RNA spiked in.

The CDR3 sequence is CASSLAGGPNKKLYNEQFF. CDR3 DNA sequence: TGTGCCAGCAGCTTAGCGGGAGGGCCTAACAAAAAGTTGTACAATGAGCAGTTCTTC. The rearrangement uses TRBV7-3 and TRBJ2-1, with 9 bases lining up with TRBD2. Per the germline V gene, CDR1 is SGHTA and CDR2 is FQGTGA. Losses at the gene ends were 2 bases for V and 4 bases for J; bases not matched to a gene: 15. The CDR3 runs to 19 residues.

This clonotype was counted at least ten times. The genes are TRBV28 and TRBJ2-7, with TRBD1 identical over 7 bases. CDR3 length: 14 residues. Germline V lookup: CDR1 MDHEN, CDR2 SYDVKM. Trimming at V came to 7 bases and at J to 7 bases, leaving 13 bases not matched to a gene. The CDR3 region has the DNA TGTGCCAGCACCCGGACAGGCGCTTTAAGAGAGCAGTACTTC. It yields the protein CASTRTGALREQYF.

This chain links TRBV5-5 with TRBJ2-2; D not resolved. With 1 base removed from V and 2 bases from J, the gap between germline ends came to 9 bases. CDR3 length equals 15 residues. The germline V gene has CDR1 SGHKS and CDR2 YYEKEE (reference sequence). The CDR3 DNA follows: TGTGCCAGCAGCTTGTGGCATTTTAACACCGGGGAGCTGTTTTTT. It yields the protein CASSLWHFNTGELFF. The full variable domain, with the rest looked up from reference TRBV5-5 and TRBJ2-2, is DAGVTQSPTHLIKTRGQQVTLRCSPISGHKSVSWYQQVLGQGPQFIFQYYEKEERGRGNFPDRFSARQFPNYSSELNVNALLLGDSALYLCASSLWHFNTGELFFGEGSRLTVL.

This clonotype was observed at least ten times. The chain's CDR3 is CASSPWDSTAEQFF. DNA for the CDR3: TGTGCCAGCAGCCCCTGGGACTCTACGGCTGAGCAGTTCTTC. The chain joins TRBV14 to TRBJ2-1, with D maybe TRBD2 (6 bases). The CDR3 covers 14 residues. Germline V gene sequence: CDR1 SGHDN, CDR2 FVKESK. Trimming removed 4 bases from V and 9 bases from J, with 16 bases in between. Complete variable domain (other parts from reference TRBV14 and TRBJ2-1): EAGVTQFPSHSVIEKGQTVTLRCDPISGHDNLYWYRRVMGKEIKFLLHFVKESKQDESGMPNNRFLAERTGGTYSTLKVQPAELEDSGVYFCASSPWDSTAEQFFGPGTRLTVL.

This clonotype showed up many times. The rearrangement uses TRBV29-1 and TRBJ2-3, with D unclear. The V and J ends lost 2 bases and 3 bases respectively, with 21 bases between them. The CDR3 length is 17 residues. CDR1 and CDR2 from the germline V gene are SQVTM and ANQGSEA. In DNA form, the CDR3 reads TGCAGCGTTGAATCGTGGCTCCCCCTTAGGGAAACAGATACGCAGTATTTT. Its protein is CSVESWLPLRETDTQYF.

This clonotype was detected ten times or more. This rearrangement joins TRBV20-1 to TRBJ2-7; perhaps TRBD1 as D (6 bases). CDR1 DFQATT and CDR2 SNEGSKA come from the germline V gene (reference sequence). V gave up 3 bases and J gave up 2 bases, with 14 bases separating them. CDR3 size: 14 residues. The CDR3 spells CSARPTGVTYEQYF. The CDR3 DNA sequence: TGCAGTGCTAGGCCGACAGGTGTTACCTACGAGCAGTACTTC.

Points on this clonotype: A read error is possible here, since a much larger clone lies one base away. The gene calls are TRBV27 and TRBJ1-5; the D is unclear. CDR3 length: 15 residues. Trimming removed 1 base at V and 6 bases at J, with 13 bases between. Per the germline V gene, CDR1 is MNHEY and CDR2 is SMNVEV (reference sequence). The CDR3 region is CASSLWSGSSQPQHF. The CDR3 bases are TGTGCCAGCAGTTTATGGTCAGGTTCCAGTCAGCCCCAGCATTTT.

This clonotype came up a few times. This chain links TRBV5-4 with TRBJ2-5, with D unclear. Germline-derived CDR1 and CDR2 are SGHNT and YYREEE (reference sequence). The CDR3 has 13 amino acids. V gave up 4 bases and J gave up 0 bases, with 7 bases separating them. This CDR3 reads CASSPTYQETQYF. The DNA for the CDR3 is TGTGCCAGCAGCCCAACGTACCAAGAGACCCAGTACTTC.

This clonotype has only a few counts. The chain combines TRBV27 with TRBJ2-7, with no clear D. CDR1 MNHEY and CDR2 SMNVEV come from the germline V gene (reference sequence). The CDR3 extends over 15 amino acids. The germline V and J ends were trimmed by 2 bases and 3 bases, with 14 bases remaining between them. CDR3 in DNA: TGTGCCAGCAGTTTAACTTCATCCGTGCTCTACGAGCAGTACTTC. The encoded protein is CASSLTSSVLYEQYF.

Concerning this clonotype: At one end the junction does not follow the germline gene, possibly because of a read error. V is TRBV29-1 and J is TRBJ2-3, with D possibly being TRBD1 (5 bases). This CDR3 comprises 13 residues. CDR1 is SQVTM, CDR2 ANQGSEA, per germline. CDR3 protein: CSVETLGTGTQYF. As DNA, the CDR3 is TGCAGCGTTGAAACACTCGGCACAGGTACGCAGTATTTT.

This clonotype occurred many times. The rearrangement uses TRBV20-1 and TRBJ2-3; TRBD2 might be the D (6 bases). Trimming pared 0 bases from V and 0 bases from J, leaving 13 bases between. This CDR3 has 16 residues. Germline V gives CDR1 DFQATT, CDR2 SNEGSKA (reference sequence). The CDR3 region has the DNA TGCAGTGCTAGAGACGTTTGGCGGGAAAGCACAGATACGCAGTATTTT. Its protein is CSARDVWRESTDTQYF.

The table lists this clonotype with a few counts. This sequence may be a read error, since a much larger clone differs from it by one base. This rearrangement joins TRBV7-9 to TRBJ2-7; D gene unclear. V lost 1 base, J lost 5 bases, and 6 bases lay in between. Looked up from germline, CDR1 is SEHNR and CDR2 is FQNEAQ (reference sequence). CDR3 size: 12 residues. Here the CDR3 reads CASSLESDEQYF. The CDR3 region has the DNA TGTGCCAGCAGCTTAGAGTCCGACGAGCAGTACTTC.

The V and J genes are TRBV30 and TRBJ2-7; 9 bases match TRBD2. The germline V gene encodes CDR1 GTSNPN and CDR2 SVGIG (reference sequence). CDR3 length: 12 residues. The CDR3 DNA follows: TGTGTCCTTTCGACTAGCGGATACGAGCAGTACTTC. Translated, it gives CVLSTSGYEQYF.

The sample holds many counts of this clonotype. J is TRBJ2-2 and V is TRBV7-8, with 13 bases lining up with TRBD2. The CDR3 loop spans 16 amino acids. CDR1 SGHVS and CDR2 FQNEAQ come from the germline V gene. Trimming took 5 bases from V and 6 from J; bases not matched to a gene: 6. The CDR3 is CASSAGLAGEPGELFF. CDR3 nucleotides: TGTGCCAGCAGCGCTGGACTAGCGGGAGAGCCCGGGGAGCTGTTTTTT. The entire variable domain, with the rest obtained from reference TRBV7-8 and TRBJ2-2, is as follows: GAGVSQSPRYKVAKRGQDVALRCDPISGHVSLFWYQQALGQGPEFLTYFQNEAQLDKSGLPSDRFFAERPEGSVSTLKIQRTQQEDSAVYLCASSAGLAGEPGELFFGEGSRLTVL.

As to this clonotype: This sequence may be a read error, since a much larger clone differs from it by one base. CDR3 region: CASSSHTGPYGNQPQHF. CDR3 bases: TGTGCCAGCAGCTCCCACACAGGACCTTATGGCAATCAGCCCCAGCATTTT. The V call is TRBV7-8, the J call TRBJ1-5, with D maybe TRBD1 (5 bases). The CDR3 length is 17 residues. V shed 4 bases and J shed 2 bases, with 18 bases lying between them. Germline CDR1 is SGHVS and CDR2 is FQNEAQ.

There are many counts of this clonotype. V is TRBV7-2 and J is TRBJ2-1; 13 nucleotides match TRBD2. This CDR3 has 17 amino acids. The junction had 3 bases not matched to a gene; V was cut back by 3 bases and J by 1 base. The germline V gene has CDR1 SGHTA and CDR2 FQGNSA. The CDR3 protein is CASSFGLAGVSYNEQFF. In DNA form, the CDR3 reads TGTGCCAGCAGCTTCGGACTAGCGGGAGTGTCCTACAATGAGCAGTTCTTC.

This clonotype was seen repeatedly, ten times or more. Here the CDR3 DNA reads TGTGCCAGCAGTTTGAGTCGGTTCGCTACGATTAGCACAGATACGCAGTATTTT. It codes for CASSLSRFATISTDTQYF. The chain uses TRBV12-3 or TRBV12-4 and TRBJ2-3; D gene unclear. V lost 3 bases to trimming and J lost 0 bases, with 19 bases between them. There are 18 residues in the CDR3.

This clonotype was seen at least ten times. The chain employs TRBV28 and TRBJ1-1; tentatively, D is TRBD1 (5 bases). Germline assignment: CDR1 MDHEN and CDR2 SYDVKM. Trimming pared 8 bases from V and 4 bases from J, leaving 20 bases between. The CDR3 length is 15 residues. CDR3 nucleotides: TGTGCCAGCCTATCGCGTTTCGCGGGGCCCACTGAAGCTTTCTTT. This translates into CASLSRFAGPTEAFF.

This clonotype was seen a single time. Since a much larger clone is just one base distant, this may be a read error. This chain connects TRBV27 to TRBJ2-2; no reliable D call. Between the trimmed V and J ends, which lost 5 bases and 7 bases, there was a span of 11 bases. Per germline, CDR1 MNHEY and CDR2 SMNVEV (reference sequence). The CDR3 consists of 13 residues. The CDR3 sequence is CASSITFSGELFF. The DNA of the CDR3 is TGTGCCAGCAGTATTACATTCAGCGGGGAGCTGTTTTTT.

This clonotype was observed at least ten times. The V and J genes are TRBV19 and TRBJ2-3, with D perhaps TRBD2 (6 bases). The CDR3 runs 13 residues. From germline, CDR1 is LNHDA and CDR2 SQIVND (reference sequence). V gave up 6 bases and J gave up 5 bases, with 12 bases separating them. The CDR3 DNA reads as TGTGCCAGTAGCAAACTAGCCGGAGATACGCAGTATTTT. As protein: CASSKLAGDTQYF.

The chain couples TRBV12-3 or TRBV12-4 to TRBJ1-1, with D perhaps matching TRBD1 (6 bases). Trimming pared 7 bases from V and 2 bases from J, leaving 14 bases between. The CDR3 runs 14 residues. DNA of the CDR3: TGTGCCAGCACCACAGGGTGGGGAAACACTGAAGCTTTCTTT. As protein: CASTTGWGNTEAFF.